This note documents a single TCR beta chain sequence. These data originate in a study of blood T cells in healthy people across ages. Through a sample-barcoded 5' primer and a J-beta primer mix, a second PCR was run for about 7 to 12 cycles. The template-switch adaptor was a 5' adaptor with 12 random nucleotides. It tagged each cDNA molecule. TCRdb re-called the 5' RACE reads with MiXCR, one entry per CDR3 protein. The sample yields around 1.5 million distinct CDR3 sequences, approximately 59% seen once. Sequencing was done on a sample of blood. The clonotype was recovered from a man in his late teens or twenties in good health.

CDR3 region: CASSHSPGTTYNEQFF. For the CDR3, the DNA is TGTGCCAGCAGCCATTCGCCCGGGACTACCTACAATGAGCAGTTCTTC. J is TRBJ2-1 and V is TRBV4-2; 7 bases align to TRBD2. Germline CDR1 LGHNA, CDR2 YNFKEQ. The CDR3 is 16 amino acids. V shed 3 bases, J shed 2 bases, and the junction held 7 bases outside the gene matches.